These T cell receptor beta chains were read from a single sample in a study of blood T cells in healthy people across ages. One entry per CDR3 protein results from TCRdb running MiXCR on the 5' RACE reads. The sample records 1.4 million to 1.5 million distinct CDR3 sequences, 42% being singletons. Source material: blood. The receptor set was obtained from a woman between 18 and 29 years old in good health. Each CDR3 is given with its conserved first and last residue. D genes are given only for firm matches. Size values are once, few and many counts, or a class for expanded clones, and some rows have none.

D	size	V	J	DNA	CDR3
TRBD1	-	TRBV12-3/TRBV12-4	TRBJ2-7	TGTGCCAGCAGTCCTATGACAGGGACGAGCGAGCAGTACTTC	CASSPMTGTSEQYF
TRBD1	-	TRBV20-1	TRBJ1-6	TGCAGTGCTAGAGTAGGGACAGGGCGGAATTCACCCCTCCACTTT	CSARVGTGRNSPLHF
TRBD2	-	TRBV7-9	TRBJ2-7	TGTGCCAGCAGCCCACGGGGACTAGCGGGCTCCTACAATGAGCAGTACTTC	CASSPRGLAGSYNEQYF
TRBD1	few	TRBV28	TRBJ1-5	TGTGCCACAGGGGGGGGGTCGAATCAGCCCCAGCATTTT	CATGGGSNQPQHF
-	few	TRBV6-5	TRBJ1-6	TGTGCCAGCAGTTACGAACAGGGAAGGGGCTCCTATAATTCACCCCTCCACTTT	CASSYEQGRGSYNSPLHF
-	few	TRBV7-2	TRBJ2-3	TGTGCCAGCAGCTTAATTAGCCTCCAGCAGTATTTT	CASSLISLQQYF
-	-	TRBV24-1	TRBJ2-7	TGTGCCACCTCTAAGGGCCGTTCCTACGAGCAGTACTTC	CATSKGRSYEQYF
-	-	TRBV21-1	TRBJ1-6	TGTGCCAGCAGCACAAAAGGGGGGACAGGGGGCTATTCACCCCTCCACTTT	CASSTKGGTGGYSPLHF
-	few	TRBV27	TRBJ2-7	TGTGCCAGCAGTCCCCCGTGGCCTTCCTACGAGCAGTACTTC	CASSPPWPSYEQYF
TRBD2	few	TRBV7-9	TRBJ2-1	TGTGCCAGCAGGCGCCTAGCGGGAGTATTTCATGAGCAGTTCTTC	CASRRLAGVFHEQFF
TRBD2	few	TRBV20-1	TRBJ2-7	TGCAGTGCTATCTCTCGGGGACTAGGACGCTACGAGCAGTACTTC	CSAISRGLGRYEQYF
TRBD1	-	TRBV7-9	TRBJ1-2	TGTGCCAGCAGCGTACCGACAGGGGACTATGGCTACACCTTC	CASSVPTGDYGYTF
-	-	TRBV11-2	TRBJ2-7	TGTGCCAGCAGCCTACAACCTGGGGGATACGAGCAGTACTTC	CASSLQPGGYEQYF
TRBD2	-	TRBV12-3/TRBV12-4	TRBJ2-5	TGTGCCAGCAGTTGGGGGCGGGGGGACCCGGTGTTGACCCAGTACTTC	CASSWGRGDPVLTQYF
-	-	TRBV28	TRBJ2-4	TGTGCCAGCAATACCGGGAGTAAAAACATTCAGTACTTC	CASNTGSKNIQYF